The next 8 T cell receptor beta chains were all read from a single sample in a study of cytomegalovirus exposure and HLA in healthy donors. 13 Jbeta primers and 60 Vbeta primers were used for the PCR. This table comes from immunoSEQ multiplex PCR, and its TCRdb copy is limited to in-frame clones, with some not included. Of around 160,000 clones listed, roughly 80% are singletons. Sample: PBMCs. The receptors here all came from a woman in her forties in good health and CMV-seropositive.

The CDR3 sequence is CASSLSTGTGNSYEQYF. CDR3 nucleotides: TGTGCCAGCAGTTTATCCACCGGGACAGGGAACTCCTACGAGCAGTACTTC. V gene TRBV27 combines with J gene TRBJ2-7, with 9 bases matching TRBD1. V gave up 0 bases and J gave up 0 bases; unmatched junction bases: 6. Germline loops: CDR1 MNHEY, CDR2 SMNVEV (reference sequence). The CDR3 is made up of 17 amino acids.

CDR3 DNA sequence: TGCGCCAGCAGCCCGTTGGGGGGGGGAACTAATGAAAAACTGTTTTTT. It specifies CASSPLGGGTNEKLFF. The rearrangement joins TRBV5-1 to TRBJ1-4, with D possibly matching TRBD1 (5 bases). V was clipped by 4 bases and J by 1 base, with 14 bases between them. Germline V gene lookup returns CDR1 SGHRS and CDR2 YFSETQ. This CDR3 contains 16 residues. Combining the CDR3 with reference TRBV5-1 and TRBJ1-4 gives the whole variable domain KAGVTQTPRYLIKTRGQQVTLSCSPISGHRSVSWYQQTPGQGLQFLFEYFSETQRNKGNFPGRFSGRQFSNSRSEMNVSTLELGDSALYLCASSPLGGGTNEKLFFGSGTQLSVL.

The chain combines TRBV25-1 with TRBJ2-1, with 7 bases that match TRBD1. This CDR3 is 14 amino acids long. CDR1 MGHDK and CDR2 SYGVNS come from the germline V gene. V lost 3 bases to trimming and J lost 3 bases; unmatched junction nucleotides: 2. CDR3 in amino acids: CASSDWDSYNEQFF. CDR3 nucleotide sequence: TGTGCCAGCAGTGACTGGGACAGCTACAATGAGCAGTTCTTC.

The genes are TRBV7-2 and TRBJ2-1; no firm D call. The V and J ends lost 1 base and 0 bases respectively, with 7 bases between them. The CDR3 has 15 residues. Germline loops: CDR1 SGHTA, CDR2 FQGNSA. The CDR3 protein is CASSLEHYSYNEQFF. The CDR3 nucleotides read TGTGCCAGCAGCTTAGAACACTACTCCTACAATGAGCAGTTCTTC.

The V gene is TRBV6-1, the J gene TRBJ2-4; 10 bases fit TRBD1. The germline CDR1 and CDR2 sequences are MNHNS and SASEGT. This CDR3 spans 14 amino acids. The ends lost 5 bases at V and 8 bases at J; junction bases unmatched: 6. CDR3 loop: CASSSRDRGHIQYF. Written as DNA, the CDR3 is TGTGCCAGCAGTTCCCGGGACAGGGGTCACATTCAGTACTTC.

The chain carries TRBV19 and TRBJ2-6, with 11 bases aligning to TRBD1. Trimming cost V 8 bases and J 2 bases; bases outside gene matches: 14. The CDR3 totals 19 residues. Germline CDR1 LNHDA, CDR2 SQIVND (reference sequence). CDR3 in DNA: TGTGCCAGTCGCAAGAACACTCCGGGACAGGGGGCTGGGGCCAACGTCCTGACTTTC. It is translated as CASRKNTPGQGAGANVLTF.

V is TRBV27 and J is TRBJ1-1; D gene unclear. CDR1 MNHEY and CDR2 SMNVEV come from the germline V gene (reference sequence). V was clipped by 5 bases and J by 1 base, with 11 bases between them. The CDR3 has 14 residues. The CDR3 protein is CASSGLAGNTEAFF. The CDR3 DNA sequence: TGTGCCAGCAGTGGACTAGCAGGGAACACTGAAGCTTTCTTT.

The V gene is TRBV11-2, the J gene TRBJ1-5; 7 nucleotides agree with TRBD1. The germline gives CDR1 SGHAT, CDR2 FQNNGV. This CDR3 is 16 amino acids long. V was pared by 5 bases and J by 4 bases, with 11 bases of the junction left unmatched. The DNA of the CDR3 is TGTGCCAGCAGCCGATCCGGGACAGCGACTAATCAGCCCCAGCATTTT. Protein sequence: CASSRSGTATNQPQHF.